This T cell receptor beta chain was profiled in a study of OX40 agonist ivuxolimab in advanced cancers. Across the whole study: The group had a mean age of about 60 years, ranged from about 20 to 80, and was 80% to 90% male.

TCRdb's copy holds only in-frame clones and misses some; the assay was immunoSEQ multiplex PCR. The sample shows some 64,000 clones, approximately 85% of them seen only once. The germline gives CDR1 MNHEY, CDR2 SMNVEV (reference sequence). The CDR3 totals 14 residues. The V gene lost 3 bases and the J gene lost 0 bases, with 3 bases spanning the gap. This material consisted of CD4+ or CD8+ T cells sorted from blood, taken in a trial of the OX40 agonist ivuxolimab. The chain carries TRBV27 and TRBJ2-6; D unclear. This TCR came from an adult with an advanced solid tumor such as melanoma, head and neck, liver or kidney cancer. CDR3 protein: CASSLSSGANVLTF. In DNA, the CDR3 is TGTGCCAGCAGTTTGAGCTCTGGGGCCAACGTCCTGACTTTC.